This note documents a single TCR beta chain sequence. Germline lookup yields CDR1 DFQATT and CDR2 SNEGSKA (reference sequence). V gave up 4 bases and J gave up 16 bases, with 17 bases separating them. The CDR3 sequence is 11 residues long. This record comes from a study of cytomegalovirus exposure and HLA in healthy donors. The PCR had 60 Vbeta and 13 Jbeta primers. Assay: immunoSEQ multiplex PCR; the TCRdb copy retains only in-frame clones and omits some. The repertoire includes 150,000 to 200,000 clones, approximately 65% of them detected once, and 2.5% to 3% sits in the top ten. This receptor was obtained from a man aged 35 to 55 in good health and CMV-seronegative. The chain couples TRBV20-1 to TRBJ2-1; TRBD1 is a possible D gene (7 bases). Input material: PBMCs. The chain's CDR3 is CSATSQGGVFF. The CDR3 DNA sequence: TGCAGTGCTACCTCCCAGGGGGGTGTTTTCTTC.